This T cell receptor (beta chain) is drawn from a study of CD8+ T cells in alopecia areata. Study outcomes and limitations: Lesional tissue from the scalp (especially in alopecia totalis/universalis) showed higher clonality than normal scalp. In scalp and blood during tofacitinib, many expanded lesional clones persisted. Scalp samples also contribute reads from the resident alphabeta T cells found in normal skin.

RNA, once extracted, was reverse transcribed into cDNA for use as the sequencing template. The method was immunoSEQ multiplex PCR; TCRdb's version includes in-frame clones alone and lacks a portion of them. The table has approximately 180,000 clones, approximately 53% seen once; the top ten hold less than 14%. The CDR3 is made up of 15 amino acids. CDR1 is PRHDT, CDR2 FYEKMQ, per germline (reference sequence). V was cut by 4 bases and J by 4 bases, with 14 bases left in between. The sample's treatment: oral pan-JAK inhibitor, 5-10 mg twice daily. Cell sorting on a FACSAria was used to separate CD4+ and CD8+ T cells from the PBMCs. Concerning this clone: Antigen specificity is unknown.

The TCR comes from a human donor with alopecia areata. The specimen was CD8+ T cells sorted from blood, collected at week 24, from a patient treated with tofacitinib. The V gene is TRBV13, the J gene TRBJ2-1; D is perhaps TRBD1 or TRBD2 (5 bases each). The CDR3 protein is CASSYWGNSYNEQFF. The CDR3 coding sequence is TGTGCCAGCAGCTACTGGGGGAATAGTTACAATGAGCAGTTCTTC.